What follows are 25 T cell receptor beta chains derived from one specimen sequenced in a study of tumor and adjacent non-tumor tissue in lung cancer. A modified ARM-PCR protocol with three rounds of nested PCR amplified TCRbeta. TCRdb itself ran the multiplex PCR reads through MiXCR, one entry per CDR3 protein. The sample contains just over 200,000 distinct CDR3 sequences, around 71% of which appear only once. RNA was extracted from bulk tissue without any cell sorting. Input material: lung tumor tissue. The receptors were sampled from a man in his sixties with non-small cell lung cancer.

A remark on this clonotype: Its ends do not fully match the called genes, so a read error is possible. The chain links TRBV30 to TRBJ2-1, with D possibly TRBD1 on 6 matching bases. Germline V CDR1 and CDR2: GTSNPN, SVGIG (reference sequence). The CDR3 has 14 amino acids. CDR3 residues: CAWRWGQGPNEQLF. As DNA, the CDR3 is TGTGCCTGGAGGTGGGGGCAGGGCCCCAATGAGCAGTTATTC.

Of note for this clonotype: Possible read error: a much larger clone is one base away. The chain couples TRBV11-2 to TRBJ2-5; D may match TRBD1 or TRBD2 (5 bases each). There are 14 residues in the CDR3. Germline CDR1 is SGHAT and CDR2 is FQNNGV. The CDR3 loop reads CASSPSGRQESQYF. The DNA for the CDR3 is TGTGCCAGCAGCCCCTCGGGACGTCAAGAGAGCCAGTACTTC.

This clonotype has only a few counts. The chain uses TRBV4-1 and TRBJ1-4, with 8 nucleotides matching TRBD1. Losses at the gene ends were 5 bases for V and 5 bases for J; bases not matched to a gene: 7. This CDR3 spans 15 amino acids. Germline V gene sequence: CDR1 MGHRA, CDR2 YSYEKL. CDR3 bases: TGCGCCAGCAGCTCCCGACAGGGGCAGAATGAAAAACTGTTTTTT. Translated: CASSSRQGQNEKLFF.

On this clonotype: Since the CDR3 does not end with the conserved phenylalanine or tryptophan, this likely comes from a read error. The V and J genes are TRBV11-3 and TRBJ2-3, with 7 bases identical to TRBD1. The CDR3 covers 17 residues. The J segment lost 2 bases and the V segment lost 4 bases, leaving 12 bases of the junction unmatched. Germline V CDR1 and CDR2: SGHNT, YENEEA. The CDR3 region has the DNA TGTGCCAGCAGCTCTTTGACAGGGCGGCAGAACACAGATACGCAGTATTTG. This gives the protein CASSSLTGRQNTDTQYL.

Turning to this clonotype: Possible read error: a much larger clone is one base away. This chain links TRBV29-1 with TRBJ2-4; 7 nucleotides match TRBD2. The V gene's germline CDR1 is SQVTM and CDR2 ANQGSEA. The CDR3 has 13 residues. The CDR3 sequence: CSAEGRECNIQYF. The CDR3 DNA is TGCAGCGCTGAAGGGAGGGAGTGCAACATTCAGTACTTC.

The chain couples TRBV28 to TRBJ1-1; TRBD1 matches at 9 bases. The ends lost 1 base at V and 5 bases at J; junction bases unmatched: 5. The CDR3 spans 15 residues. Germline assignment: CDR1 MDHEN and CDR2 SYDVKM. In DNA form, the CDR3 reads TGTGCCAGCAGTTTATCCGGGACAGGGCGGACTGAAGCTTTCTTT. Protein product: CASSLSGTGRTEAFF. Drawing the rest from reference TRBV28 and TRBJ1-1, the complete variable domain is DVKVTQSSRYLVKRTGEKVFLECVQDMDHENMFWYRQDPGLGLRLIYFSYDVKMKEKGDIPEGYSVSREKKERFSLILESASTNQTSMYLCASSLSGTGRTEAFFGQGTRLTVV.

The J gene is TRBJ1-1, the V gene TRBV28, with TRBD1 as a possible D gene (5 bases). Between the trimmed V and J ends, which lost 8 bases and 3 bases, there was a span of 22 bases. The CDR3 is made up of 16 amino acids. Germline values: CDR1 MDHEN, CDR2 SYDVKM. The CDR3 protein is CASPSGNAAGYTEAFF. The CDR3 DNA sequence: TGTGCCAGCCCCTCTGGGAATGCTGCAGGGTACACTGAAGCTTTCTTT.

As concerns this clonotype: The CDR3 does not end in the conserved phenylalanine or tryptophan, so this is likely a read error. The chain is built from TRBV4-3 and TRBJ2-3; perhaps TRBD2 as D (6 bases). CDR3 size: 16 residues. Germline values: CDR1 LGHNA, CDR2 YSLEER. DNA for the CDR3: TGCGCTAGCAACCAAGATAGAGCGGGCACCACAGATACGCAGTATTTA. Translated: CASNQDRAGTTDTQYL.

Note on this clonotype: One end of the junction varies from germline; a read error may be responsible. The chain employs TRBV20-1 and TRBJ2-1, with 9 bases identical to TRBD2. Germline V gene sequence: CDR1 DFQATT, CDR2 SNEGSKA (reference sequence). The CDR3 runs to 16 residues. For the CDR3, the DNA is TGCAATGCTAGTGATCTGGGGCGGGGGGGCTTCAATGAGCAGTTCTTC. The encoded protein is CNASDLGRGGFNEQFF.

On this clonotype itself: One end of the junction varies from germline; a read error may be responsible. CDR3 amino acids: CASSLLAGGIYNGQFF. The CDR3 DNA follows: TGTGCCAGCAGCCTACTAGCGGGGGGAATCTACAATGGGCAGTTCTTC. V usage is TRBV11-1 and J usage is TRBJ2-1; TRBD2 matches 12 bases. CDR3 length equals 16 residues. Germline V gene sequence: CDR1 SGHAT, CDR2 FQDESV (reference sequence).

Details on this clonotype: Being one base from a much bigger clone, this may be a read error. V usage is TRBV6-1 and J usage is TRBJ2-4; TRBD2 matches 7 bases. Germline CDR1 is MNHNS and CDR2 is SASEGT. Trimming took 1 base from V and 8 from J; bases not matched to a gene: 8. This CDR3 region has 15 residues. The CDR3 region is CASSEEGRGSDIQYF. In nucleotides, the CDR3 is TGTGCCAGCAGTGAAGAGGGGCGGGGGTCGGACATTCAGTACTTC.

As regards this clonotype: Since a much larger clone is just one base distant, this may be a read error. The CDR3 nucleotides are TGCAGCGTTGATAATGCCGTTAACACTGAAGCTTTATTT. The encoded protein is CSVDNAVNTEALF. The rearrangement joins TRBV29-1 to TRBJ1-1; unclear D gene. Per the germline V gene, CDR1 is SQVTM and CDR2 is ANQGSEA. The CDR3 is 13 amino acids. The complete variable domain, with remaining parts taken from reference TRBV29-1 and TRBJ1-1, reads SAVISQKPSRDICQRGTSLTIQCQVDSQVTMMFWYRQQPGQSLTLIATANQGSEATYESGFVIDKFPISRPNLTFSTLTVSNMSPEDSSIYLCSVDNAVNTEALFGQGTRLTVV.

Details on this clonotype: No conserved phenylalanine or tryptophan is present at the end of the CDR3, so a read error is the likely explanation. This rearrangement joins TRBV11-2 to TRBJ2-7, with 9 bases lining up with TRBD2. Germline assignment: CDR1 SGHAT and CDR2 FQNNGV. This CDR3 has 15 amino acids. The CDR3 DNA reads as TGTGCCAGCAGCTTAGGTGCCGCTAGCGGGGACGAACAGTACTCC. It encodes CASSLGAASGDEQYS.

The chain links TRBV7-2 to TRBJ2-2, with a tentative D call TRBD2 (5 bases). Looked up from germline, CDR1 is SGHTA and CDR2 is FQGNSA. Trimming took off 5 bases at V and 7 bases at J, with 11 bases between the two ends. CDR3 length: 13 residues. CDR3 DNA sequence: TGTGCCAGCAGCAACCGGGGTAACGGGGAGCTGTTTTTT. Translation gives CASSNRGNGELFF.

This clonotype has only a few counts. A read error is possible here, since a much larger clone lies one base away. V is TRBV29-1 and J is TRBJ2-2; the D gene is possibly TRBD2 (6 bases). The CDR3 extends over 13 amino acids. Trimming took 8 bases from V and 6 from J, leaving 16 bases between them. From germline, CDR1 is SQVTM and CDR2 ANQGSEA. In DNA form, the CDR3 reads TGCAGCATTGCCCGGGGGAATTCCGGGGAGCTGTTTTTT. It encodes CSIARGNSGELFF.

This clonotype is a singleton in its sample. At one end, the junction sequence differs from germline, possibly due to a read error. This rearrangement joins TRBV4-3 to TRBJ1-1; unclear D gene. The CDR3 length is 15 residues. The germline CDR1 and CDR2 sequences are LGHNA and YSLEER. The CDR3 DNA is TGTGCCAGCAGACAAGAATGGCGAAGGCACACTCAAGCTTTCTTT. Protein product: CASRQEWRRHTQAFF.

The chain employs TRBV6-4 and TRBJ2-2; D is ambiguous. V gave up 2 bases and J gave up 5 bases, with 6 bases separating them. The CDR3 is made up of 13 amino acids. Germline V CDR1 and CDR2: MRHNA, SNTAGT. The CDR3 loop reads CASSDTETGELFF. The DNA of the CDR3 is TGTGCCAGCAGTGACACAGAAACCGGGGAGCTGTTTTTT.

As for this clonotype: The germline gene is not matched at one end of the junction; a read error may be the cause. The chain couples TRBV6-4 to TRBJ2-3, with no clear D. CDR3 length: 12 residues. Germline V gives CDR1 MRHNA, CDR2 SNTAGT. CDR3 sequence reads: CASSAHTDMQYF. DNA for the CDR3: TGTGCCAGCAGTGCACACACAGATATGCAGTATTTT.

This clonotype has a count of ten or more. The chain is built from TRBV6-1 and TRBJ1-2; tentative D call: TRBD1 (5 bases). CDR3 length: 14 residues. Germline loops: CDR1 MNHNS, CDR2 SASEGT. V was pared by 3 bases and J by 8 bases, with 16 bases between. Here the CDR3 reads CASSDPRALRGYTF. CDR3 bases: TGTGCCAGCAGTGATCCCAGGGCCCTAAGGGGCTACACCTTC.

This clonotype was counted a few times. Since a much larger clone is just one base distant, this may be a read error. The V gene is TRBV4-3, the J gene TRBJ2-5, with 9 bases identical to TRBD2. Germline V gene sequence: CDR1 LGHNA, CDR2 YSLEER. The CDR3 is 16 amino acids. The CDR3 region is CASNQEGSGSSETQYF. The CDR3, as DNA: TGCGCCAGCAACCAAGAGGGTAGCGGGAGTTCAGAGACCCAGTACTTC.

On this clonotype: Being one base from a much bigger clone, this may be a read error. Here the CDR3 omits its conserved ending phenylalanine or tryptophan, so a read error is the likely source. The chain is built from TRBV10-1 and TRBJ2-2; D is unclear. Germline-derived CDR1 and CDR2 are WNHNN and SYGVQD (reference sequence). The CDR3 has 13 amino acids. Between the trimmed V and J ends, which lost 5 bases and 5 bases, there was a span of 9 bases. CDR3 in DNA: TGCGCCAGCAGTAGTAGGAATACCGGGGAGCTGTTTTTA. This sequence encodes CASSSRNTGELFL.

In regard to this clonotype: With a much larger clone just one base away, this may be a read error. The chain uses TRBV6-2 or TRBV6-3 and TRBJ2-2; 7 bases map to TRBD1. The CDR3 extends over 14 amino acids. V trimming: 7 bases; J trimming: 4 bases; junction bases outside the gene matches: 6. Germline V gives CDR1 MNHEY, CDR2 SVGEGT. DNA for the CDR3: TGTGCCAGCATTCCTGGGACAGTCACCGGGGAGCTGTTTTTT. Encoded protein: CASIPGTVTGELFF.

As for this clonotype: This may be a read error, as it is one base from a much larger clone. This chain connects TRBV20-1 to TRBJ1-2, with D hard to call. The CDR3 length is 11 residues. Germline V gives CDR1 DFQATT, CDR2 SNEGSKA (reference sequence). V shed 1 base and J shed 9 bases, with 9 bases lying between them. The CDR3 sequence is CSARVAWRYTF. DNA of the CDR3: TGCAGTGCTAGAGTTGCGTGGCGCTACACCTTC.

As regards this clonotype: Lacking the conserved final phenylalanine or tryptophan, this CDR3 likely reflects a read error. The genes are TRBV12-3 or TRBV12-4 and TRBJ2-5; D not resolved. Trimming stripped 5 bases from V and 4 bases from J, with 14 bases between. This CDR3 contains 14 residues. CDR3 DNA: TGTGCCAGCAGTGTCGGTGACCCCCCAGAGACCCAGTACTCC. It codes for CASSVGDPPETQYS.

The sample holds a few counts of this clonotype. The V call is TRBV12-3 or TRBV12-4, the J call TRBJ2-7; 8 bases agree with TRBD2. This CDR3 is built from 12 residues. Trimming cost V 2 bases and J 6 bases; bases outside gene matches: 0. CDR3 protein: CASSLTSGEQYF. The CDR3 DNA reads as TGTGCCAGCAGTTTAACTAGCGGCGAGCAGTACTTC.